These 20 T cell receptor beta chains came from one sample sequenced in a study of CD8+ T cells in alopecia areata. Indicated treatment: oral pan-JAK inhibitor, 5-10 mg twice daily. RNA was extracted and reverse transcribed into cDNA as the sequencing template. TCRdb's copy holds only in-frame clones and misses some; the assay was immunoSEQ multiplex PCR. Of hundreds of thousands of clones listed, approximately 72% are singletons. Material: CD4+ T cells sorted from blood, obtained between weeks 43 and 45, from a patient treated with tofacitinib. The source is a human donor with alopecia areata.

The V call is TRBV5-1, the J call TRBJ1-1, with D possibly TRBD1 on 5 matching bases. V was clipped by 0 bases and J by 5 bases, with 23 bases between them. Germline-derived CDR1 and CDR2 are SGHRS and YFSETQ. The CDR3 length is 18 residues. The CDR3 here is CASSLEVGGAGMGTEAFF. The CDR3 nucleotides read TGCGCCAGCAGCTTGGAGGTTGGGGGTGCAGGGATGGGGACTGAAGCTTTCTTT.

The J gene is TRBJ1-2, the V gene TRBV6-5; TRBD1 matches at 7 bases. V gave up 2 bases and J gave up 4 bases; unmatched junction bases: 4. Germline values: CDR1 MNHEY, CDR2 SVGAGI. The CDR3 is 14 residues long. CDR3 DNA: TGTGCCAGCAGTTACGCAGGGGGTGGCTATGGCTACACCTTC. This encodes CASSYAGGGYGYTF.

The gene calls are TRBV19 and TRBJ2-2, with TRBD1 identical over 9 bases. The CDR3 contains 13 residues. The trim removed 6 bases at V and 5 bases at J, leaving 1 base unmatched. Germline CDR1 and CDR2: LNHDA and SQIVND (reference sequence). The CDR3 coding sequence is TGTGCCAGTAGGACAGGGGGGACCGGGGAGCTGTTTTTT. The encoded protein is CASRTGGTGELFF.

A few counts support this clone. This chain connects TRBV2 to TRBJ2-2; a possible D gene is TRBD1 (6 bases). From germline, CDR1 is SNHLY and CDR2 FYNNEI. The CDR3 is made up of 14 amino acids. V shed 7 bases and J shed 1 base, with 10 bases lying between them. The CDR3 here is CASTRGMNTGELFF. CDR3 coding DNA: TGTGCCAGCACTAGGGGGATGAACACCGGGGAGCTGTTTTTT.

This sequence joins TRBV7-2 and TRBJ2-7, with a tentative D call TRBD2 (5 bases). The CDR3 has 14 residues. With 4 bases removed from V and 6 bases from J, the gap between germline ends came to 16 bases. Germline CDR1 is SGHTA and CDR2 is FQGNSA. The CDR3 region is CASSSISAFTEQYF. The CDR3 DNA sequence: TGTGCCAGCAGCTCCATTAGCGCTTTTACCGAGCAGTACTTC.

Comments on this clone: Other DNA sequences in this specimen translate into the identical CDR3. The V and J genes are TRBV29-1 and TRBJ2-6; no definite D call. V lost 4 bases and J lost 0, with 4 bases in between. Germline CDR1 SQVTM, CDR2 ANQGSEA. The length of the CDR3 is 13 residues. The CDR3, as DNA: TGCAGCGTTGCGGGCTCTGGGGCCAACGTCCTGACTTTC. Translated, it gives CSVAGSGANVLTF.

The chain joins TRBV11-1 to TRBJ2-5; D is perhaps TRBD2 (5 bases). The length of the CDR3 is 12 residues. Between the trimmed V and J ends, which lost 5 bases and 5 bases, there was a span of 9 bases. Germline lookup yields CDR1 SGHAT and CDR2 FQDESV (reference sequence). DNA for the CDR3: TGTGCCAGCAGCGGGAGAGGGGAGACCCAGTACTTC. It is translated as CASSGRGETQYF. Variable domain in full (rest from reference TRBV11-1 and TRBJ2-5): EAEVAQSPRYKITEKSQAVAFWCDPISGHATLYWYRQILGQGPELLVQFQDESVVDDSQLPKDRFSAERLKGVDSTLKIQPAELGDSAMYLCASSGRGETQYFGPGTRLLVL.

The chain is built from TRBV27 and TRBJ2-5, with 11 bases matching TRBD2. After removal of 3 bases from V and 7 bases from J, the junction contained 16 bases not matched to a gene. The CDR3 spans 18 residues. Germline V CDR1 and CDR2: MNHEY, SMNVEV (reference sequence). CDR3 region: CASSLGSGGARFRGTQYF. In DNA, the CDR3 is TGTGCCAGCAGTTTGGGTAGCGGGGGGGCCAGGTTCAGGGGGACCCAGTACTTC.

This clone turned up a few times. The chain is built from TRBV5-1 and TRBJ2-7, with D possibly matching TRBD1 (5 bases). V lost 0 bases, J lost 3 bases, and 13 bases lay in between. Germline V gene lookup returns CDR1 SGHRS and CDR2 YFSETQ. The CDR3 is 15 residues long. The CDR3 region is CASSLDPGSDYEQYF. In DNA form, the CDR3 reads TGCGCCAGCAGCTTGGATCCAGGGTCAGACTACGAGCAGTACTTC.

The chain's CDR3 is CAWSLPVGTGPGYTF. DNA of the CDR3: TGTGCCTGGAGTCTCCCCGTGGGGACAGGCCCTGGCTACACCTTC. The chain joins TRBV30 to TRBJ1-2; TRBD1 matches at 8 bases. The CDR3 extends over 15 amino acids. CDR1 and CDR2 (germline): GTSNPN, SVGIG (reference sequence). J was trimmed by 7 bases and V by 2 bases; bases with no gene match: 12.

This chain links TRBV29-1 with TRBJ1-1; perhaps TRBD1 as D (6 bases). V lost 5 bases and J lost 8, with 18 bases in between. The CDR3 is 13 amino acids. Germline V gene sequence: CDR1 SQVTM, CDR2 ANQGSEA. DNA for the CDR3: TGCAGCGTTTCAGAGGGGGACACATCAGAAGCTTTCTTT. Amino acid sequence: CSVSEGDTSEAFF.

Only a few counts were recorded for this clone. The chain has TRBV6-6 and TRBJ1-4; a possible D gene is TRBD1 (5 bases). V lost 10 bases to trimming and J lost 6 bases, with 18 bases between them. Looked up from germline, CDR1 is MNHNY and CDR2 is SVGAGI (reference sequence). CDR3 length: 14 amino acids. The CDR3 bases are TGTGCCACCCACAGTTGGGTAGGGGATGAAAAACTGTTTTTT. It translates to CATHSWVGDEKLFF.

The rearrangement uses TRBV6-5 and TRBJ1-2, with 10 bases aligning to TRBD1. The trim removed 5 bases at V and 4 bases at J, leaving 4 bases unmatched. CDR3 length: 14 residues. Germline values: CDR1 MNHEY, CDR2 SVGAGI. The CDR3 sequence is CASSAGQGPYGYTF. In nucleotides, the CDR3 is TGTGCCAGCAGTGCGGGACAGGGGCCCTATGGCTACACCTTC.

This chain uses TRBV2 with TRBJ1-5; 10 positions match TRBD1. V lost 4 bases to trimming and J lost 2 bases; unmatched junction nucleotides: 17. This CDR3 spans 20 amino acids. The germline gives CDR1 SNHLY, CDR2 FYNNEI. The CDR3 here is CASSGTSGQGSGRGNQPQHF. The CDR3 DNA is TGTGCCAGCAGTGGGACCTCGGGACAGGGGTCGGGACGGGGCAATCAGCCCCAGCATTTT. Full variable domain (rest looked up from reference TRBV2 and TRBJ1-5): EPEVTQTPSHQVTQMGQEVILRCVPISNHLYFYWYRQILGQKVEFLVSFYNNEISEKSEIFDDQFSVERPDGSNFTLKIRSTKLEDSAMYFCASSGTSGQGSGRGNQPQHFGDGTRLSIL.

This chain joins TRBV5-1 and TRBJ2-6; D unclear. Germline-derived CDR1 and CDR2 are SGHRS and YFSETQ. The CDR3 spans 14 residues. Trimming removed 3 bases from V and 0 bases from J, with 4 bases in between. The CDR3 region has the DNA TGCGCCAGCAGCTCCTACTCTGGGGCCAACGTCCTGACTTTC. Translated: CASSSYSGANVLTF.

CDR3 in DNA: TGTGCCAGCCAGCTCGGGACTAGCTCGGATACGCAGTATTTT. As protein: CASQLGTSSDTQYF. The chain joins TRBV2 to TRBJ2-3; TRBD2 agrees at 9 bases. The germline V gene encodes CDR1 SNHLY and CDR2 FYNNEI. The CDR3 consists of 14 residues. V dropped 8 bases and J dropped 6; count of bases not matched to a gene: 9.

Only one count was recorded for this clone. The V gene is TRBV19, the J gene TRBJ1-1; 9 bases agree with TRBD1. Germline CDR1 and CDR2: LNHDA and SQIVND (reference sequence). V shed 6 bases, J shed 2 bases, and the junction held 4 bases outside the gene matches. This CDR3 has 14 amino acids. The CDR3 here is CASRDRGRNTEAFF. CDR3 DNA sequence: TGTGCCAGTAGGGACAGGGGTCGAAACACTGAAGCTTTCTTT. Full variable domain (missing parts from reference TRBV19 and TRBJ1-1): DGGITQSPKYLFRKEGQNVTLSCEQNLNHDAMYWYRQDPGQGLRLIYYSQIVNDFQKGDIAEGYSVSREKKESFPLTVTSAQKNPTAFYLCASRDRGRNTEAFFGQGTRLTVV.

This chain uses TRBV11-2 with TRBJ1-5; D gene uncertain. This CDR3 region has 13 residues. Deletions cut 1 base from V and 3 bases from J, with 4 bases between. Germline CDR1 is SGHAT and CDR2 is FQNNGV. CDR3 protein: CASSLVFNQPQHF. CDR3 coding DNA: TGTGCCAGCAGCTTAGTGTTCAATCAGCCCCAGCATTTT.

V gene TRBV29-1 combines with J gene TRBJ1-1; D unclear. The germline CDR1 and CDR2 sequences are SQVTM and ANQGSEA. Trimming pared 7 bases from V and 0 bases from J, leaving 6 bases between. The length of the CDR3 is 11 residues. The chain's CDR3 is CSGYMNTEAFF. In nucleotides, the CDR3 is TGCAGCGGCTACATGAACACTGAAGCTTTCTTT.

The rearrangement joins TRBV30 to TRBJ1-2; 9 positions agree with TRBD1. The CDR3 has 14 residues. J lost 1 base, V lost 2 bases, and 2 bases had no gene match. Germline assignment: CDR1 GTSNPN and CDR2 SVGIG (reference sequence). The CDR3 protein is CAWSRDRVNYGYTF. DNA for the CDR3: TGTGCCTGGAGTCGGGACAGGGTTAACTATGGCTACACCTTC. Based on the CDR3 plus reference TRBV30 and TRBJ1-2, the full variable domain is SQTIHQWPATLVQPVGSPLSLECTVEGTSNPNLYWYRQAAGRGLQLLFYSVGIGQISSEVPQNLSASRPQDRQFILSSKKLLLSDSGFYLCAWSRDRVNYGYTFGSGTRLTVV.